The 14 T cell receptor beta chains presented below share a single source sample, sequenced in a study of blood T cells in healthy people across ages. Sample-barcoded 5' priming and a J-beta primer mix drove a second PCR of about 6 to 12 cycles. MiXCR was run by TCRdb on the 5' RACE reads, yielding one entry per CDR3 protein. The sample consists of around 2 million distinct CDR3 sequences, 35% to 50% of them appearing once. Sequencing was performed on blood. The receptors were gathered from a human donor in good health.

The rearrangement joins TRBV12-3 or TRBV12-4 to TRBJ1-5; D gene ambiguous. CDR3 size: 16 residues. The ends were cut back, 0 bases at V and 2 bases at J, with 11 bases in the middle. The CDR3 reads CASSLAREMGNQPQHF. The DNA of the CDR3 is TGTGCCAGCAGTTTAGCGCGGGAGATGGGCAATCAGCCCCAGCATTTT.

This chain uses TRBV5-1 with TRBJ1-2, with 7 bases matching TRBD1. The V segment lost 4 bases and the J segment 1 base; nucleotides outside the gene matches: 7. The germline V gene has CDR1 SGHRS and CDR2 YFSETQ. CDR3 length: 15 residues. The CDR3 reads CASSQQTGDNYGYTF. The DNA for the CDR3 is TGCGCCAGCAGCCAACAAACAGGGGATAACTATGGCTACACCTTC.

This clonotype appeared once. The rearrangement links TRBV7-2 to TRBJ2-5; 8 bases are a match to TRBD1. Germline loops: CDR1 SGHTA, CDR2 FQGNSA. This CDR3 is built from 15 residues. J lost 3 bases, V lost 4 bases, and 7 bases had no gene match. Here the CDR3 DNA reads TGTGCCAGCAGCTACCAAACAGGGGGTGAAGAGACCCAGTACTTC. It encodes CASSYQTGGEETQYF.

The table lists this clonotype with a few counts. The chain has TRBV28 and TRBJ2-7; the D gene is possibly TRBD1 (5 bases). The ends were cut back, 10 bases at V and 3 bases at J, with 19 bases in the middle. The CDR3 extends over 14 amino acids. In germline, CDR1 is MDHEN, CDR2 SYDVKM. DNA for the CDR3: TGTGCCACCATCCGAGGAAGGCAGGGCTACGAGCAGTACTTC. As protein: CATIRGRQGYEQYF.

The genes are TRBV12-3 or TRBV12-4 and TRBJ2-1; D gene unclear. CDR3 length: 14 residues. V was trimmed by 6 bases and J by 0 bases, leaving 9 bases between them. The CDR3: CASSRSSSYNEQFF. The CDR3 DNA reads as TGTGCCAGCAGCCGCAGTAGCTCCTACAATGAGCAGTTCTTC.

CDR3 region: CASSQEGQPAGTQYF. CDR3 sequence (DNA): TGCGCCAGCAGCCAAGAAGGACAGCCCGCGGGTACGCAGTATTTT. V gene TRBV4-3 combines with J gene TRBJ2-3, with D tentatively TRBD1 (6 bases). V lost 0 bases to trimming and J lost 8 bases, with 15 bases between them. The CDR3 loop spans 15 amino acids. Germline V CDR1 and CDR2: LGHNA, YSLEER.

Details on this clonotype: A read error may produce the germline difference seen at one junction end. The J gene is TRBJ2-5, the V gene TRBV15; D is perhaps TRBD2 (5 bases). The CDR3 is made up of 15 amino acids. The V gene's germline CDR1 is LNHNV and CDR2 YYDKDF (reference sequence). The CDR3 nucleotides read TGTGCCACCAGCAGAGATCTCGGGGATCAAGGGACCCAGTACTTC. Amino acid sequence: CATSRDLGDQGTQYF.

The sample holds a few counts of this clonotype. The chain links TRBV10-3 to TRBJ1-2, with a possible D match to TRBD1 (5 bases). V was trimmed by 10 bases and J by 7 bases, leaving 16 bases between them. The CDR3 length is 12 residues. Germline lookup yields CDR1 ENHRY and CDR2 SYGVKD. The CDR3 bases are TGTGCCACTGCTGAAGCGGGGCTTGGCTACACCTTC. It yields the protein CATAEAGLGYTF.

This chain joins TRBV12-3 or TRBV12-4 and TRBJ2-3, with 13 bases lining up with TRBD2. The CDR3 totals 14 residues. V lost 6 bases and J lost 10; bases outside the gene matches: 7. CDR3 region: CASSYGLAGASQYF. Written as DNA, the CDR3 is TGTGCCAGCAGCTATGGACTAGCGGGGGCCTCGCAGTATTTT.

The J gene is TRBJ2-7, the V gene TRBV5-1, with D possibly being TRBD1 (6 bases). This CDR3 contains 15 residues. In germline, CDR1 is SGHRS, CDR2 YFSETQ. The ends were cut back, 3 bases at V and 3 bases at J, with 16 bases in the middle. The DNA of the CDR3 is TGCGCCAGCAGCTCGGGGACACCCTCCGACTACGAGCAGTACTTC. This encodes CASSSGTPSDYEQYF.

The rearrangement joins TRBV20-1 to TRBJ2-5; 7 bases are a match to TRBD1. This CDR3 region has 15 residues. Germline V gene sequence: CDR1 DFQATT, CDR2 SNEGSKA (reference sequence). V was clipped by 6 bases and J by 5 bases; unmatched bases: 15. CDR3 amino acids: CSAQSWQGVRETQYF. The CDR3 DNA is TGCAGTGCCCAGAGTTGGCAGGGGGTACGGGAGACCCAGTACTTC.

In regard to this clonotype: The junction shows a germline mismatch at one end, possibly a read error. V gene TRBV7-9 combines with J gene TRBJ2-1, with TRBD2 matching over 11 bases. Germline-derived CDR1 and CDR2 are SEHNR and FQNEAQ (reference sequence). The CDR3 runs to 14 residues. The CDR3 loop is CASSSGGLYNGQFF. In DNA form, the CDR3 reads TGTGCCAGTTCTAGCGGGGGGTTATACAATGGGCAGTTCTTC. Full variable domain (outside the CDR3, taken from reference TRBV7-9 and TRBJ2-1): DTGVSQNPRHKITKRGQNVTFRCDPISEHNRLYWYRQTLGQGPEFLTYFQNEAQLEKSRLLSDRFSAERPKGSFSTLEIQRTEQGDSAMYLCASSSGGLYNGQFFGPGTRLTVL.

The count of this clonotype is one. The gene calls are TRBV7-2 and TRBJ1-5; 9 bases match TRBD1. CDR3 length: 15 amino acids. V lost 4 bases, J lost 7 bases, and 8 bases stayed unmatched. Germline assignment: CDR1 SGHTA and CDR2 FQGNSA. CDR3 coding DNA: TGTGCCAGCAGCTCCGGACAGGGGACTTACCAGCCCCAGCATTTT. Its protein product is CASSSGQGTYQPQHF.

Here the CDR3 DNA reads TGTGCCAGCAGTTGGGACATCCAGAACTATGGCTACACCTTC. Its translation is CASSWDIQNYGYTF. The chain couples TRBV12-3 or TRBV12-4 to TRBJ1-2; tentative D call: TRBD1 (6 bases). Trimming took 4 bases from V and 2 from J, leaving 11 bases between them. This CDR3 is 14 amino acids long.